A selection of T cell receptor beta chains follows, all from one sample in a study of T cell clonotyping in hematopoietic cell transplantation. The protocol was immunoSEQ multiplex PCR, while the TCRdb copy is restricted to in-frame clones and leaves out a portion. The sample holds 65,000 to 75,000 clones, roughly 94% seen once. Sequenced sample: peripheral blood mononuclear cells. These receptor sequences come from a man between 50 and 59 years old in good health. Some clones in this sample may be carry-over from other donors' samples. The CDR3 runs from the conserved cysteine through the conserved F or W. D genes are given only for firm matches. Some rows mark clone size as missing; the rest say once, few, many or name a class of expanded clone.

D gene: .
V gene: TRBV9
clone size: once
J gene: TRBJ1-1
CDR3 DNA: TGTGCCAGCAGGGCACAGGGAGGGAACACTGAAGCTTTCTTT
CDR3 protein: CASRAQGGNTEAFF

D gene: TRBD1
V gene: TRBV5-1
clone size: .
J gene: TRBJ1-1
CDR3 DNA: TGCGCCAGCAGCTTGTTCACAGGGGGCATCACTGAAGCTTTCTTT
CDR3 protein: CASSLFTGGITEAFF

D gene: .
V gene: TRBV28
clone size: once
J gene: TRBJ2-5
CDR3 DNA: TGTGCCAGCAGTTTTAGTTGGACCCAGTACTTC
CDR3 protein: CASSFSWTQYF

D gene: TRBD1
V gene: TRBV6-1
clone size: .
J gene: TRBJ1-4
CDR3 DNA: TGTGCCAGCAGCCTAGAAGGACAGGCGGGGGAAAAACTGTTTTTT
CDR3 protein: CASSLEGQAGEKLFF

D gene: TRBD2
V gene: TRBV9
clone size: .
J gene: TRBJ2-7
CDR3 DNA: TGTGCCAGCAGCGTAGCTGGGCGGGAGGGCCACGAGCAGTACTTC
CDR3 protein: CASSVAGREGHEQYF

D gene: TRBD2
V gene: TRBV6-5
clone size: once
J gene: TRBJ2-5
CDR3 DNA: TGTGCCAGCAGTTCTAGCGGGGAGGCAGAGACCCAGTACTTC
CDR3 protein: CASSSSGEAETQYF

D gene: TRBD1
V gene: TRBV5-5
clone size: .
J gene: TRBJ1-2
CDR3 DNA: TGTGCCAGCAGCTTTACAGGGGCTAACTATGGCTACACCTTC
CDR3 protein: CASSFTGANYGYTF

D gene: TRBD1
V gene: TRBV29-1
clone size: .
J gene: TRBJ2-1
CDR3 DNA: TGCAGCGGCCGAATGAGGACAGGGGAATACAATGAGCAGTTCTTC
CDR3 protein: CSGRMRTGEYNEQFF

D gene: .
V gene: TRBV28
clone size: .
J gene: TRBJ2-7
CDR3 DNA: TGTGCCAGCAGTCGAAAGCCTTTGGGACCCTACTTC
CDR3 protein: CASSRKPLGPYF

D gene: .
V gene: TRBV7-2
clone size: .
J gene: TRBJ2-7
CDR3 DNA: TGTGCCAGCAGCCCACAGGGGGGGGACAACGAGCAGTACTTC
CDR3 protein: CASSPQGGDNEQYF

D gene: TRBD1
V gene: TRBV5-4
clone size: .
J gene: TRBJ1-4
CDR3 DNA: TGTGCCAGCAGCTGGGGGACAGATGAACTGTTTTTT
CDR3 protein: CASSWGTDELFF

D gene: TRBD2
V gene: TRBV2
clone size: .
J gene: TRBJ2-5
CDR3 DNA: TGTGCCAGCAGGGCAACTAGCGGAGGAAGGGAGACCCAGTACTTC
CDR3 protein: CASRATSGGRETQYF

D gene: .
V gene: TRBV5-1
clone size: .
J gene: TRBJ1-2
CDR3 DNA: TGCGCCAGCAGCTTGGCCCCAGGGGAGGAATATGGCTACACCTTC
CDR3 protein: CASSLAPGEEYGYTF

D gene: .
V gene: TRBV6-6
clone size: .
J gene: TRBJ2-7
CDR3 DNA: TGTGCCAGCAGTTACACCCTAGGGGTAGTCGAGCAGTACTTC
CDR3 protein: CASSYTLGVVEQYF

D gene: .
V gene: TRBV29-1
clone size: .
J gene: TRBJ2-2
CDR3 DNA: TGCAGCGTTGAAGAAGGTGGCAGGATGACCGGGGAGCTGTTTTTT
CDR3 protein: CSVEEGGRMTGELFF

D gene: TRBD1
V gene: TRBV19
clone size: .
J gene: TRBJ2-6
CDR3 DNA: TGTGCCAGTAGTATAACAGGGGTGTCTGGGGCCAACGTCCTGACTTTC
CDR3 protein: CASSITGVSGANVLTF

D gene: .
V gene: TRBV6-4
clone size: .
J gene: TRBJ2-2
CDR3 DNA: TGTGCCAGCAGTGCCTTCTCCGGTATCGGGGCGAACACCGGGGAGCTGTTTTTT
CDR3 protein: CASSAFSGIGANTGELFF

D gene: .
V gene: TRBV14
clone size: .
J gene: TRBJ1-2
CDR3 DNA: TGTGCCAGCAGCCAAGGGCAGGGGAGGAGCTATGGCTACACCTTC
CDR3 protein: CASSQGQGRSYGYTF

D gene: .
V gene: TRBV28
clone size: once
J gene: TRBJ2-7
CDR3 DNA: TGTGCCAGCAGTTTTCGAGTCATGTCCCCCGAGCAGTACTTC
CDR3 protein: CASSFRVMSPEQYF

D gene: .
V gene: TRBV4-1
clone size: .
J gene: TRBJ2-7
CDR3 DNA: TGCGCCAGCAGCCAAGGGGGGACGGGGACCTACGAGCAGTACTTC
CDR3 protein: CASSQGGTGTYEQYF

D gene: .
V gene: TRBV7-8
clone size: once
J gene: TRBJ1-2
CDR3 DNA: TGTGCCAGCAGCTTAGTTCGGGGGCAAACTAACTATGGCTACACCTTC
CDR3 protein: CASSLVRGQTNYGYTF

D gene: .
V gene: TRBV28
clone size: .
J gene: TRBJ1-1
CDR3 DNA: TGTGCCAGCAGTCCTCCCTGGGGAACTGAAGCTTTCTTT
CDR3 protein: CASSPPWGTEAFF

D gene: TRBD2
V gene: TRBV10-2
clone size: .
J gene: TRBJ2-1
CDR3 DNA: TGCGCCAGCCTAGGACTACTAACTAGCGGTAATGAGCAGTTCTTC
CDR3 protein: CASLGLLTSGNEQFF

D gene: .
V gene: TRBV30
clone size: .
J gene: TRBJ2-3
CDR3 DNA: TGTGCCTGGAGTGTACAGGGAGATACGCAGTATTTT
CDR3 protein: CAWSVQGDTQYF

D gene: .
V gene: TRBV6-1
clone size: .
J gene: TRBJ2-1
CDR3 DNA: TGTGCCAGCCTCGGGCGTGCCAATGAGCAGTTCTTC
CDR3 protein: CASLGRANEQFF

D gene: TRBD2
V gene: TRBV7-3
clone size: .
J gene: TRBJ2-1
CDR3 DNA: TGTGCCAGCAGCTTAAACACGGGAGGCTACAATGAGCAGTTCTTC
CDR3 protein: CASSLNTGGYNEQFF

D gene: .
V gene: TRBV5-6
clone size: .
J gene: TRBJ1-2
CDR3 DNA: TGTGCCAGCAGCTTGGGAACCTATGGCTACACCTTC
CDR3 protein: CASSLGTYGYTF

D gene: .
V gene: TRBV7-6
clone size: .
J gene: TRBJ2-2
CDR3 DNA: TGTGCCAGCAGCTTAGCGCCGACGGGGGGCATCGGGGAGCTGTTTTTT
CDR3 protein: CASSLAPTGGIGELFF

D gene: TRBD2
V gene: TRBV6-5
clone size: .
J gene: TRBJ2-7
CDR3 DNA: TGTGCCAGCAGTTACCGCACTAGCGGGGGTTTCTACGAGCAGTACTTC
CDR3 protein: CASSYRTSGGFYEQYF

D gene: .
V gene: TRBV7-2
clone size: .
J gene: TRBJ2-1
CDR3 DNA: TGTGCCAGCAGCAGCAGGAGAGCAACTGAGCAGTTCTTC
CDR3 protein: CASSSRRATEQFF

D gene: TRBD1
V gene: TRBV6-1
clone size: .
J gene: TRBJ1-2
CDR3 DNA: TGTGCCAGCAGTGACCATGGGAGGGGGCACGCCACTATAGACTATGGCTACACCTTC
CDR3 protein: CASSDHGRGHATIDYGYTF

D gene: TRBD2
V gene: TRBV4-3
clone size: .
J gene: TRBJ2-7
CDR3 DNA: TGCGCCAGCAGCCAAGGGGGGGGAGGACTAGCGGGCTTCTACGAGCAGTACTTC
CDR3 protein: CASSQGGGGLAGFYEQYF

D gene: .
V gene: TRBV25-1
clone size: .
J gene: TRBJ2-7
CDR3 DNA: TGTGCCAGCGGACCGGGACACGGCTCCTACGAGCAGTACTTC
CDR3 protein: CASGPGHGSYEQYF

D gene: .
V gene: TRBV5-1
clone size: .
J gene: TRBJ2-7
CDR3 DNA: TGCGCCAGCAGCTTGGCCGGGGCCGAGCAGTACTTC
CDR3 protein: CASSLAGAEQYF

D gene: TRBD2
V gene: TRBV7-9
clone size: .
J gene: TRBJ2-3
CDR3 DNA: TGTGCCAGCAGCTTGGACGGGAGGGCGGCAGATACGCAGTATTTT
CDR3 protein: CASSLDGRAADTQYF

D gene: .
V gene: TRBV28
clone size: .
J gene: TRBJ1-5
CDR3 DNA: TGTGCCAGCACCCTCGAGCATCAGCCCCAGCATTTT
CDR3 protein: CASTLEHQPQHF

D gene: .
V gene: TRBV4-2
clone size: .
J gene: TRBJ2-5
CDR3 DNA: TGTGCCAGCAGCCAAGGAGGGATCGGAGAGACCCAGTACTTC
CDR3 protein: CASSQGGIGETQYF

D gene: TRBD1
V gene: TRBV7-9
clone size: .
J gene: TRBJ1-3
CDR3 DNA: TGTGCCAGCAGCGCCCAGGGGGCAGCTGGAAACACCATATATTTT
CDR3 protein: CASSAQGAAGNTIYF

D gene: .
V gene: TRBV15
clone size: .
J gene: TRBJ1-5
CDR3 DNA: TGTGCCACCAGCGGCGGTCTCAATCAGCCCCAGCATTTT
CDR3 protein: CATSGGLNQPQHF

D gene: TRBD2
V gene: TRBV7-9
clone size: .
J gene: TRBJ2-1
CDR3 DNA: TGTGCCAGCAGCCCCCTTGGCGGGGGGGTGGATGAGCAGTTCTTC
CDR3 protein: CASSPLGGGVDEQFF

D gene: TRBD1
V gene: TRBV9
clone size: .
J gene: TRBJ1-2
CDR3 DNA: TGTGCCAGCAGCCCATCGTCGACAGGGGGCTCTGGCGGCTACACCTTC
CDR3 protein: CASSPSSTGGSGGYTF

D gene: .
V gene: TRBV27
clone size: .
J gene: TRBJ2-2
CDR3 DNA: TGTGCCAGCAGTTTTGGGTTGCGAGGGGAGCTGTTTTTT
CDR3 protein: CASSFGLRGELFF

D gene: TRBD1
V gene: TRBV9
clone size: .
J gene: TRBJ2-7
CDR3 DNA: TGTGCCAGCAGCGCCCAGGGGGCTGGGTACGAGCAGTACTTC
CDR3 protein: CASSAQGAGYEQYF

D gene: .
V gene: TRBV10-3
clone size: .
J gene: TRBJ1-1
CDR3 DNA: TGTGCCATCAGTACCTCTCCTGGCCGGAACACTGAAGCTTTCTTT
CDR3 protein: CAISTSPGRNTEAFF

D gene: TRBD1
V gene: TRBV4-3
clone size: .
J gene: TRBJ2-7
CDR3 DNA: TGCGCCAGCAGCCAAGAATTAGTGGGACAGGGGTACGAGCAGTACTTC
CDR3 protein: CASSQELVGQGYEQYF

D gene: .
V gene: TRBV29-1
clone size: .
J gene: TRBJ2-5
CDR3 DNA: TGCAGACTCCCTGGTCGTGGGGGTCCTATTCTCCAAGAGACCCAGTACTTC
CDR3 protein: CRLPGRGGPILQETQYF

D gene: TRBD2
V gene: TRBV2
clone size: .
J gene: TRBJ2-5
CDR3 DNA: TGTGCCAGCAGTGACAGCGGGGGCACCCGGGAGACCCAGTACTTC
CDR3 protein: CASSDSGGTRETQYF

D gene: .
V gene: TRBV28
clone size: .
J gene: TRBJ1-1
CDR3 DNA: TGTGCCAGCAGTTTGTCGGGGGACCTCACTGAAGCTTTCTTT
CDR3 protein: CASSLSGDLTEAFF